Below are 29 T cell receptor beta chains sequenced from a single sample in a study of T cell repertoires in cytomegalovirus infection. TCRdb reanalysed the reads using MiXCR and keeps one entry per CDR3 protein. This table holds about 130,000 distinct CDR3 sequences, 8.8% found once. The sequencing sample was made of PBMCs. These receptors all stem from a human donor in good health (CMV status not recorded). Some clones in this sample may be carry-over from other donors' samples.

This rearrangement joins TRBV29-1 to TRBJ2-3; possibly TRBD1 or TRBD2 for D (5 bases each). The CDR3 covers 14 residues. Germline V CDR1 and CDR2: SQVTM, ANQGSEA. Trimming took 4 bases from V and 4 from J, leaving 15 bases between them. CDR3 sequence (DNA): TGCAGCGTTGCCGGGCACGGGACGGCAGATACGCAGTATTTT. Protein sequence: CSVAGHGTADTQYF.

This clonotype was seen many times. J is TRBJ1-2 and V is TRBV29-1, with D hard to call. Germline V CDR1 and CDR2: SQVTM, ANQGSEA. Trimming shortened V by 3 bases and J by 2 bases, and 1 base separated the two germline ends. The CDR3 totals 10 residues. The CDR3 spells CSVDNYGYTF. In DNA, the CDR3 is TGCAGCGTTGACAACTATGGCTACACCTTC.

This clonotype was seen only a few times. The chain has TRBV2 and TRBJ1-4; no firm D call. Germline lookup yields CDR1 SNHLY and CDR2 FYNNEI. With 0 bases removed from V and 8 bases from J, the gap between germline ends came to 10 bases. The CDR3 totals 14 residues. The CDR3 here is CASSEAWAGEKLFF. The CDR3 DNA reads as TGTGCCAGCAGTGAAGCATGGGCGGGGGAAAAACTGTTTTTT.

This clonotype was seen at least ten times. The V call is TRBV10-3, the J call TRBJ2-5; D is unresolved. The V end was cut by 4 bases, the J end by 4 bases, with 7 bases between. CDR3 length: 12 residues. Germline CDR1 is ENHRY and CDR2 is SYGVKD. CDR3 protein: CAISVSGETQYF. CDR3 DNA sequence: TGTGCCATCAGTGTTAGTGGAGAGACCCAGTACTTC.

This clonotype was counted at least ten times. The J gene is TRBJ2-3, the V gene TRBV7-2, with D possibly being TRBD2 (7 bases). CDR1 and CDR2 from the germline V gene are SGHTA and FQGNSA. The V end lost 3 bases, the J end lost 8 bases, and 30 bases lay between the germline ends. The CDR3 spans 19 residues. CDR3 region: CASSFPGGGGDGGRLTQYF. CDR3 coding DNA: TGTGCCAGCAGCTTCCCTGGGGGGGGGGGGGACGGGGGGCGTCTTACGCAGTATTTT.

The genes are TRBV5-1 and TRBJ2-5; D remains ambiguous. From germline, CDR1 is SGHRS and CDR2 YFSETQ. This CDR3 is 14 amino acids long. Trimming pared 6 bases from V and 3 bases from J, leaving 15 bases between. The CDR3 DNA reads as TGCGCCAGCACGCGAAATAGGGCAGAAGAGACCCAGTACTTC. It yields the protein CASTRNRAEETQYF.

This clonotype was counted ten times or more. This chain joins TRBV7-6 and TRBJ2-3; no definite D call. Trimming pared 1 base from V and 8 bases from J, leaving 13 bases between. This CDR3 region has 14 residues. CDR1 SGHVS and CDR2 FNYEAQ come from the germline V gene. The CDR3 nucleotides are TGTGCCAGCAGCTTAGACCCGCCGACGGTTACGCAGTATTTT. Translating gives CASSLDPPTVTQYF.

This clonotype was picked up many times. The J gene is TRBJ2-3, the V gene TRBV7-9; 8 bases map to TRBD1. The CDR3 has 15 amino acids. V was pared by 5 bases and J by 6 bases, with 10 bases of the junction left unmatched. Germline CDR1 reads SEHNR; CDR2 reads FQNEAQ (reference sequence). The CDR3 reads CASSPGDRGADTQYF. DNA for the CDR3: TGTGCCAGCAGCCCCGGAGACAGGGGAGCGGATACGCAGTATTTT.

This chain links TRBV5-1 with TRBJ1-1; 9 nucleotides line up with TRBD1. The germline gives CDR1 SGHRS, CDR2 YFSETQ. The CDR3 runs 13 residues. Trimming at V came to 6 bases and at J to 1 base, leaving 1 base not matched to a gene. CDR3 amino acids: CASMGQGNTEAFF. In DNA form, the CDR3 reads TGCGCCAGCATGGGACAGGGGAACACTGAAGCTTTCTTT. Full variable domain (remainder filled in from reference TRBV5-1 and TRBJ1-1): KAGVTQTPRYLIKTRGQQVTLSCSPISGHRSVSWYQQTPGQGLQFLFEYFSETQRNKGNFPGRFSGRQFSNSRSEMNVSTLELGDSALYLCASMGQGNTEAFFGQGTRLTVV.

At least ten counts were recorded for this clonotype. The chain is built from TRBV7-9 and TRBJ1-1; 8 bases line up with TRBD1. The V segment lost 4 bases and the J segment 4 bases; nucleotides outside the gene matches: 11. The CDR3 covers 16 residues. Germline V gene sequence: CDR1 SEHNR, CDR2 FQNEAQ (reference sequence). The CDR3 sequence is CASSSGLTGAFTEAFF. CDR3 nucleotides: TGTGCCAGCAGCTCCGGACTGACAGGGGCCTTCACTGAAGCTTTCTTT.

This clonotype was seen ten or more times. The genes are TRBV11-3 and TRBJ2-1; no clear D gene. V was clipped by 0 bases and J by 7 bases, with 7 bases between them. The CDR3 contains 13 residues. Germline CDR1 is SGHNT and CDR2 is YENEEA. CDR3 region: CASSLELRNEQFF. CDR3 DNA: TGTGCCAGCAGCTTAGAACTTAGGAATGAGCAGTTCTTC. The full variable domain, its missing parts supplied by reference TRBV11-3 and TRBJ2-1, is EAGVVQSPRYKIIEKKQPVAFWCNPISGHNTLYWYLQNLGQGPELLIRYENEEAVDDSQLPKDRFSAERLKGVDSTLKIQPAELGDSAVYLCASSLELRNEQFFGPGTRLTVL.

There are many counts of this clonotype. This chain joins TRBV29-1 and TRBJ1-1; 8 bases fit TRBD1. The CDR3 consists of 13 residues. The trim removed 6 bases at V and 1 base at J, leaving 4 bases unmatched. Germline V CDR1 and CDR2: SQVTM, ANQGSEA. The CDR3 region is CSVPGQGNTEAFF. The CDR3, as DNA: TGCAGCGTCCCCGGACAGGGGAACACTGAAGCTTTCTTT.

This clonotype was detected ten times or more. The chain uses TRBV28 and TRBJ2-5; D may correspond to TRBD1 or TRBD2 (6 bases each). The germline gives CDR1 MDHEN, CDR2 SYDVKM. This CDR3 comprises 15 residues. V was cut by 8 bases and J by 0 bases, with 16 bases left in between. CDR3 sequence: CASSKGGPYQETQYF. In DNA, the CDR3 is TGTGCCAGCTCCAAGGGGGGACCGTACCAAGAGACCCAGTACTTC.

This clonotype was observed many times. The chain recombines TRBV12-3 or TRBV12-4 with TRBJ2-1; D might be TRBD1 (6 bases). Trimming removed 5 bases at V and 5 bases at J, with 22 bases between. This CDR3 comprises 17 residues. This CDR3 is CASSERGTWDNHNEQFF. CDR3 DNA sequence: TGTGCCAGCAGTGAAAGGGGGACGTGGGACAACCACAATGAGCAGTTCTTC.

This clonotype was counted only a few times. The V call is TRBV29-1, the J call TRBJ2-1, with D uncertain. The CDR3 is 15 residues long. Per germline, CDR1 SQVTM and CDR2 ANQGSEA. V gave up 7 bases and J gave up 0 bases, with 16 bases separating them. The CDR3 loop is CSGIVAPSSYNEQFF. The CDR3 nucleotides read TGCAGCGGTATCGTAGCCCCGAGCTCCTACAATGAGCAGTTCTTC.

This clonotype appeared many times. The chain carries TRBV5-1 and TRBJ2-5; 9 nucleotides match TRBD1. V lost 3 bases and J lost 5; bases outside the gene matches: 8. The CDR3 covers 15 residues. Germline values: CDR1 SGHRS, CDR2 YFSETQ. CDR3 region: CASSSRDRVWETQYF. The DNA for the CDR3 is TGCGCCAGCAGCTCCCGGGACAGGGTCTGGGAGACCCAGTACTTC.

This clonotype occurred many times. The chain uses TRBV11-2 and TRBJ2-5, with 7 bases fitting TRBD1. V trimming: 4 bases; J trimming: 3 bases; junction bases outside the gene matches: 5. CDR1 and CDR2 (germline): SGHAT, FQNNGV. CDR3 length equals 14 residues. The CDR3 protein is CASSYRDREETQYF. In DNA form, the CDR3 reads TGTGCCAGCAGCTACCGGGACAGAGAAGAGACCCAGTACTTC.

In this sample, this clonotype turned up a few times. The rearrangement links TRBV20-1 to TRBJ1-1; weak D call: TRBD1 (6 bases). Between the trimmed V and J ends, which lost 3 bases and 4 bases, there was a span of 15 bases. Looked up from germline, CDR1 is DFQATT and CDR2 is SNEGSKA (reference sequence). CDR3 size: 14 residues. In nucleotides, the CDR3 is TGCAGTGCTAGGAAACAGGGAGGAGGCACTGAAGCTTTCTTT. It yields the protein CSARKQGGGTEAFF.

In this sample, this clonotype turned up many times. The chain joins TRBV29-1 to TRBJ2-7, with D tentatively TRBD2 (6 bases). From germline, CDR1 is SQVTM and CDR2 ANQGSEA. The CDR3 sequence is 11 residues long. V shed 7 bases and J shed 1 base, with 8 bases lying between them. CDR3 loop: CSGLVSYEQYF. DNA for the CDR3: TGCAGCGGACTAGTTTCCTACGAGCAGTACTTC.

In its sample, this clonotype was seen a few times. The chain couples TRBV29-1 to TRBJ1-1; weak D call: TRBD1 (5 bases). The CDR3 sequence is 13 residues long. Germline assignment: CDR1 SQVTM and CDR2 ANQGSEA. The V end was cut by 6 bases, the J end by 1 base, with 12 bases between. CDR3 coding DNA: TGCAGCGTGGACACAGGAACGAACACTGAAGCTTTCTTT. Translated, it gives CSVDTGTNTEAFF.

In this sample, this clonotype turned up many times. This chain links TRBV2 with TRBJ2-7; D is possibly TRBD1 (6 bases). This CDR3 contains 13 residues. With 6 bases removed from V and 3 bases from J, the gap between germline ends came to 12 bases. Germline assignment: CDR1 SNHLY and CDR2 FYNNEI. The DNA of the CDR3 is TGTGCCAGCAGCTCTGGACAGAGCTACGAGCAGTACTTC. This sequence encodes CASSSGQSYEQYF.

This rearrangement joins TRBV19 to TRBJ2-1; 13 bases agree with TRBD2. CDR1 LNHDA and CDR2 SQIVND come from the germline V gene (reference sequence). The CDR3 totals 15 residues. The V segment lost 5 bases and the J segment 6 bases; nucleotides outside the gene matches: 4. The CDR3 loop reads CASSWGLAGSNEQFF. The CDR3 coding sequence is TGTGCCAGTAGTTGGGGACTAGCGGGGAGCAATGAGCAGTTCTTC.

This clonotype was recorded at least ten times. The rearrangement uses TRBV7-2 and TRBJ2-7; 9 nucleotides line up with TRBD1. Trimming at V came to 1 base and at J to 5 bases, leaving 12 bases not matched to a gene. The CDR3 length is 17 residues. CDR1 and CDR2 (germline): SGHTA, FQGNSA. CDR3 DNA: TGTGCCAGCAGCTTAGGGAACGCCGGGACAGGGTCCCACGAGCAGTACTTC. Translating it yields CASSLGNAGTGSHEQYF. The whole variable domain, filled in from reference TRBV7-2 and TRBJ2-7, reads GAGVSQSPSNKVTEKGKDVELRCDPISGHTALYWYRQSLGQGLEFLIYFQGNSAPDKSGLPSDRFSAERTGGSVSTLTIQRTQQEDSAVYLCASSLGNAGTGSHEQYFGPGTRLTVT.

This clonotype was picked up many times. The chain joins TRBV29-1 to TRBJ1-1, with unresolved D. Trimming removed 7 bases at V and 1 base at J, with 10 bases between. The CDR3 covers 12 residues. Germline lookup yields CDR1 SQVTM and CDR2 ANQGSEA. CDR3 nucleotides: TGCAGCGCTGGAGTAAAGAACACTGAAGCTTTCTTT. It yields the protein CSAGVKNTEAFF.

At least ten counts were recorded for this clonotype. The rearrangement uses TRBV28 and TRBJ1-1, with TRBD1 identical over 9 bases. J gave up 5 bases and V 7 bases, and 5 bases lay outside the gene matches. Germline CDR1 and CDR2: MDHEN and SYDVKM. There are 13 residues in the CDR3. The DNA for the CDR3 is TGTGCCAGCATCCGGGACAGGGTAACTGAAGCTTTCTTT. Its translation is CASIRDRVTEAFF.

In its sample, this clonotype was seen a few times. The rearrangement uses TRBV29-1 and TRBJ2-1, with 7 bases identical to TRBD2. The CDR3 is 12 amino acids. Germline V CDR1 and CDR2: SQVTM, ANQGSEA. J was trimmed by 7 bases and V by 3 bases; bases with no gene match: 3. Written as DNA, the CDR3 is TGCAGCGTTGATGGCGGGGGTAATGAGCAGTTCTTC. Residues: CSVDGGGNEQFF.

This chain links TRBV5-1 with TRBJ2-1; TRBD1 aligns across 9 bases. After removal of 4 bases from V and 3 bases from J, the junction contained 8 bases not matched to a gene. The CDR3 runs to 16 residues. Germline assignment: CDR1 SGHRS and CDR2 YFSETQ. The CDR3 DNA sequence: TGCGCCAGCAGCATGTCTGGGACAGGGAACTACAATGAGCAGTTCTTC. Residues: CASSMSGTGNYNEQFF.

This clonotype was observed at least ten times. The CDR3 DNA is TGCGCCAGCAGCCGCGGAGACGTTACCCAAGAGACCCAGTACTTC. Encoded protein: CASSRGDVTQETQYF. The V and J genes are TRBV4-1 and TRBJ2-5; D is unresolved. V lost 4 bases and J lost 1, with 13 bases in between. Germline loops: CDR1 MGHRA, CDR2 YSYEKL. The CDR3 consists of 15 residues.

The chain employs TRBV20-1 and TRBJ2-3; the D is unclear. Between the trimmed V and J ends, which lost 6 bases and 2 bases, there was a span of 3 bases. Germline values: CDR1 DFQATT, CDR2 SNEGSKA (reference sequence). This CDR3 has 10 residues. CDR3 nucleotides: TGCAGTGCCTTCACAGATACGCAGTATTTT. It translates to CSAFTDTQYF.